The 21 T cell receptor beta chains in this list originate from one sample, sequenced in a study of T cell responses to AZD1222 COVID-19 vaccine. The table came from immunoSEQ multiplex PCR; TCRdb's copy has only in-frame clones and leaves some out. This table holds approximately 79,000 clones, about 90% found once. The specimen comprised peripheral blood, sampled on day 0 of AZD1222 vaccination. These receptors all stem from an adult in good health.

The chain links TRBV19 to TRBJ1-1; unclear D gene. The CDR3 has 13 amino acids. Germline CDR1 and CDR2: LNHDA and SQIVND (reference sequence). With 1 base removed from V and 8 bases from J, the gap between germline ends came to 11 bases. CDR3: CASSIVDGLEAFF. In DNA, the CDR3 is TGTGCCAGTAGTATAGTCGACGGACTGGAAGCTTTCTTT.

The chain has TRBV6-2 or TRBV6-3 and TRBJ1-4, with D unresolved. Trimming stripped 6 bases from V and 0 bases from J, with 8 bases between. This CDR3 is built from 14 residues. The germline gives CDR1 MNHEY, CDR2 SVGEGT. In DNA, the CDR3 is TGTGCCAGCAGCCTGGGTGCAACTAATGAAAAACTGTTTTTT. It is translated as CASSLGATNEKLFF.

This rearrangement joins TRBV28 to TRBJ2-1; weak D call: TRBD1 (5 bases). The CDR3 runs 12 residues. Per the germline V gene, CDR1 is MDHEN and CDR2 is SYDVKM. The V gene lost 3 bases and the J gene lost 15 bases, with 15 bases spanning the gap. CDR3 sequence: CASSFSVKGAFF. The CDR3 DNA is TGTGCCAGCAGTTTTTCGGTCAAAGGGGCGTTCTTC.

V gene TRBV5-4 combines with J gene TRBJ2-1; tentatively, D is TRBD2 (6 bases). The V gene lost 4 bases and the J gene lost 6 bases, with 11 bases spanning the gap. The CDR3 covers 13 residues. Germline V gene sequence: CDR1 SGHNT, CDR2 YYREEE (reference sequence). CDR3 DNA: TGTGCCAGCAGCCTCAAGACTAGCAATGAGCAGTTCTTC. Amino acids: CASSLKTSNEQFF.

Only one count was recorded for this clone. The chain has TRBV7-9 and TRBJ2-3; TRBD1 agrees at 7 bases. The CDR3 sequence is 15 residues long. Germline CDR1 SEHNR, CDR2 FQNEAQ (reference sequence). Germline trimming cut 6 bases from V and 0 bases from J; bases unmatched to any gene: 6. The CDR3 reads CASRARDRSTDTQYF. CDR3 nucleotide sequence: TGTGCCAGCAGGGCCCGGGACAGAAGCACAGATACGCAGTATTTT.

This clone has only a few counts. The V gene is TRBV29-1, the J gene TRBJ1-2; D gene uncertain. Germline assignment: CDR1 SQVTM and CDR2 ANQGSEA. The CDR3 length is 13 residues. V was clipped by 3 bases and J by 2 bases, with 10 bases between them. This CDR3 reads CSVDSQWNYGYTF. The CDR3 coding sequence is TGCAGCGTTGACTCACAGTGGAACTATGGCTACACCTTC.

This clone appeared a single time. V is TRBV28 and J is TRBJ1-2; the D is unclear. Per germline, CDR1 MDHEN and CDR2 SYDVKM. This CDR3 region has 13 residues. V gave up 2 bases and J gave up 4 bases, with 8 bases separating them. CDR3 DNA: TGTGCCAGCAGTTTAGCTATTATCTATGGCTACACCTTC. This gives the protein CASSLAIIYGYTF.

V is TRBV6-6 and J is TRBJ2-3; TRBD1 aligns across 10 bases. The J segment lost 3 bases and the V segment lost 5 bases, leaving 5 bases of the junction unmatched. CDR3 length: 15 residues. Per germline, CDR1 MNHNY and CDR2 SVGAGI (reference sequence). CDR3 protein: CASSTRQGATDTQYF. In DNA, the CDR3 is TGTGCCAGCAGTACCCGACAGGGGGCTACAGATACGCAGTATTTT.

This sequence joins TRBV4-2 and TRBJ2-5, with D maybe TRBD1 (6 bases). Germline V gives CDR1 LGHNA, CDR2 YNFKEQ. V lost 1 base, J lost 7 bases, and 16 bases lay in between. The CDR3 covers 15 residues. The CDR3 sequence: CASSQVQGTGLTQYF. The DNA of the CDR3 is TGTGCCAGCAGCCAAGTACAGGGAACGGGGTTGACCCAGTACTTC.

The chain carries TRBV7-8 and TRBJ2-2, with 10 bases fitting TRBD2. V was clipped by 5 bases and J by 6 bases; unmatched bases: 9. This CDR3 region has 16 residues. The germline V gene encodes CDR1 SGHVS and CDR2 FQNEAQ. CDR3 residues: CASSPSGRGYSGELFF. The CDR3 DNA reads TGTGCCAGCAGCCCGAGCGGGAGGGGGTATTCCGGGGAGCTGTTTTTT.

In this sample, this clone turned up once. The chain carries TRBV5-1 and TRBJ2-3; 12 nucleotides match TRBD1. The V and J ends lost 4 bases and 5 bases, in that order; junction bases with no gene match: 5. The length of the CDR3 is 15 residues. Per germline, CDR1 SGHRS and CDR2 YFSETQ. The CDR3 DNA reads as TGCGCCAGCAGCGCCGGGACAGGGGGCGGAGATACGCAGTATTTT. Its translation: CASSAGTGGGDTQYF.

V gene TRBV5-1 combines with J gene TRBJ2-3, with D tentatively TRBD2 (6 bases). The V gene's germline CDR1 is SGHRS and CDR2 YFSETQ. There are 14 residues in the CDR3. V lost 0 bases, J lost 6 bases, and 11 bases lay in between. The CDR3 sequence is CASSLEAGTDTQYF. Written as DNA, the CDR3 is TGCGCCAGCAGCTTGGAGGCGGGAACTGATACGCAGTATTTT.

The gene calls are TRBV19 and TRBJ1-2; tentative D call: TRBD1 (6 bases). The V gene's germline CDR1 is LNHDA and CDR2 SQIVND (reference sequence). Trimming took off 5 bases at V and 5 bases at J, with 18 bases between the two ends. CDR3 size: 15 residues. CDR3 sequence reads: CASSADSAGSYGYTF. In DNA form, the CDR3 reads TGTGCCAGTAGTGCGGACAGCGCGGGTTCTTATGGCTACACCTTC. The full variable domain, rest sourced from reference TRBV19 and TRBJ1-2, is DGGITQSPKYLFRKEGQNVTLSCEQNLNHDAMYWYRQDPGQGLRLIYYSQIVNDFQKGDIAEGYSVSREKKESFPLTVTSAQKNPTAFYLCASSADSAGSYGYTFGSGTRLTVV.

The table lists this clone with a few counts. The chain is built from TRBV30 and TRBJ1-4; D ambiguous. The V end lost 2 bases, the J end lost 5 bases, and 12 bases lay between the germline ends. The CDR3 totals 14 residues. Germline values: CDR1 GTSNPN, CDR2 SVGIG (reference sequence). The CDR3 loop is CAWSLYSANEKLFF. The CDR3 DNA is TGTGCCTGGAGTCTATACTCCGCCAATGAAAAACTGTTTTTT. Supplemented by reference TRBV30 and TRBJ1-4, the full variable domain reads SQTIHQWPATLVQPVGSPLSLECTVEGTSNPNLYWYRQAAGRGLQLLFYSVGIGQISSEVPQNLSASRPQDRQFILSSKKLLLSDSGFYLCAWSLYSANEKLFFGSGTQLSVL.

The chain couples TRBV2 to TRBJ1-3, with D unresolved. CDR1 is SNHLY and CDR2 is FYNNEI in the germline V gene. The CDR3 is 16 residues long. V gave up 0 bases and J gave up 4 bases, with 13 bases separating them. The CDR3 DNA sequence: TGTGCCAGCAGTGAAGCGGGCAGGCTCTTGGGAAACACCATATATTTT. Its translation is CASSEAGRLLGNTIYF.

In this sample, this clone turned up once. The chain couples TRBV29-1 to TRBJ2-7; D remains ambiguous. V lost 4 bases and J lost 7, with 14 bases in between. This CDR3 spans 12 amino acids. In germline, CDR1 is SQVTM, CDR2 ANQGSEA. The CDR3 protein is CSVAPRSAEQYF. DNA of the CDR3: TGCAGCGTTGCTCCGCGGTCTGCGGAGCAGTACTTC.

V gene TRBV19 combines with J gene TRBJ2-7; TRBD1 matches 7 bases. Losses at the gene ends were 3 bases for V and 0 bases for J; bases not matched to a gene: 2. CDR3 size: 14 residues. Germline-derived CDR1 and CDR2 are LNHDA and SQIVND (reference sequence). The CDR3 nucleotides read TGTGCCAGTAGTATCGGGACAGCCTCCTACGAGCAGTACTTC. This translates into CASSIGTASYEQYF. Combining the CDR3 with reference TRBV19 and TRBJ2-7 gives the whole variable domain DGGITQSPKYLFRKEGQNVTLSCEQNLNHDAMYWYRQDPGQGLRLIYYSQIVNDFQKGDIAEGYSVSREKKESFPLTVTSAQKNPTAFYLCASSIGTASYEQYFGPGTRLTVT.

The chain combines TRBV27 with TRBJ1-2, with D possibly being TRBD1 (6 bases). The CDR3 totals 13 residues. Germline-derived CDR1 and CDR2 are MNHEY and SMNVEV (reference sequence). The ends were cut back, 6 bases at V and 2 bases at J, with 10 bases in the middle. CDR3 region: CASSYRVNYGYTF. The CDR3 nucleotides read TGTGCCAGCAGCTACAGGGTAAACTATGGCTACACCTTC.

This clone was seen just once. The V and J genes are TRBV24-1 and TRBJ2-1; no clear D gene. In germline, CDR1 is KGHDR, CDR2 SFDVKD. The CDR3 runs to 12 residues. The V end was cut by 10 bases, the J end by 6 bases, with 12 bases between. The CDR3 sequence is CATPPLSNEQFF. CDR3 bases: TGTGCCACTCCCCCGCTCAGCAATGAGCAGTTCTTC.

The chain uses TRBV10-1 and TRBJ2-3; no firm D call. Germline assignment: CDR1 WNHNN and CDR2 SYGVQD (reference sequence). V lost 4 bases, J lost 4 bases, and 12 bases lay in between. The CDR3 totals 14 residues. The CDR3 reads CASSASSPADTQYF. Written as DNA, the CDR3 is TGCGCCAGCAGTGCGTCCTCTCCAGCAGATACGCAGTATTTT.

The chain's CDR3 is CASRSQGARNGYTF. The CDR3 DNA sequence: TGTGCCAGCCGTTCACAGGGGGCGCGAAATGGCTACACCTTC. The rearrangement links TRBV28 to TRBJ1-2; 9 nucleotides agree with TRBD1. Trimming removed 8 bases from V and 6 bases from J; junction bases left unmatched: 10. The CDR3 is 14 residues long. CDR1 MDHEN and CDR2 SYDVKM come from the germline V gene.